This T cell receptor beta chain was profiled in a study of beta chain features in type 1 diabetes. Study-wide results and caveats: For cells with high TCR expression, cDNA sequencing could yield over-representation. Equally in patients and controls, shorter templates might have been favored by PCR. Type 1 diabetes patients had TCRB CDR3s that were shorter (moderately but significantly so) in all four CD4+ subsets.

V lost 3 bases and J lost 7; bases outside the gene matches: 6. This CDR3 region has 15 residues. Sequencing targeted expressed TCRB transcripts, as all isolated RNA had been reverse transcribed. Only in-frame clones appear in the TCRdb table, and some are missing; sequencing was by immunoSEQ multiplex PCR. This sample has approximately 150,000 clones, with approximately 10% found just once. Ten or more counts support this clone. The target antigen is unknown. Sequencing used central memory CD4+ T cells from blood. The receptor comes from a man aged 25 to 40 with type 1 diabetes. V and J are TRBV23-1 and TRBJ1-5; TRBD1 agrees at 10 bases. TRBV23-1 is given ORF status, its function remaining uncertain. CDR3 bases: TGCGCCAGCAGTCATCGGGACAGGGGAAAACAGCCCCAGCATTTT. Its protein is CASSHRDRGKQPQHF.